This TCR beta chain was captured by sequencing in a study of graft-versus-host responses after intestinal transplantation (dated by TCRdb to the early 2020s). For the wider study: Recipients received multivisceral, liver-intestinal, or isolated intestinal transplants. Every recipient was given anti-thymocyte globulin induction, followed by around three years of maintenance tacrolimus and steroids. After intestinal transplantation, graft-versus-host and host-versus-graft alloreactive T cell clones were followed in the graft, circulation and bone marrow using bulk TCR-beta CDR3 sequencing. To identify alloreactive clones, pre-transplant mixed lymphocyte reaction products were sequenced and compared with unstimulated pre-transplant donor and recipient T cells. A cohort of under 30 intestinal transplant recipients, including one retransplant, was enrolled, and a few patients lacking pretransplant specimens were excluded. Donor T cell macrochimerism was defined as a peak of at least 4% donor T cells among recipient peripheral blood mononuclear cells. Samples from three later patients were sequenced in-house on an Illumina MiSeq with MiXCR processing rather than by the commercial service. The paper as a whole reports these results and caveats: GvH clones turned up in recipient bone marrow, with some appearing earlier in ileal mucosa or blood, a pattern consistent with an intestinal mucosal origin. High GvH to HvG T cell clonal ratios were observed in the allografts of patients with donor T cell macrochimerism. Early after transplant, peak levels of circulating GvH clones were associated with declines in HvG clones. Conclusions were limited by the relatively low number and heterogeneity of intestinal transplant patients.

This clone is a singleton in its sample. Its antigen is not yet known. Within one base of it there is no much larger clone, and no base qualities were kept. The library was obtained by the immunoSEQ multiplex PCR assay. In most patients, genomic DNA was isolated using the Qiagen DNeasy Blood and Tissue Kit and sent frozen to Adaptive Biotechnologies for TCR sequencing. For most patients, high-throughput TCR-beta CDR3 sequencing of genomic DNA was performed by Adaptive Biotechnologies. Concerning the study's data processing: TCR sequencing data for around 19 patients were retrieved from Adaptive's ImmunoSEQ software; a few other patients were processed with MiXCR and VDJtools. To correct CD4 versus CD8 sorting errors, any sequence found in both subsets at a frequency ratio below 5:1 was removed. Because the origin of CDR3 nucleotide sequences shared between donor and recipient could not be assigned, those sequences were removed. At least 2-fold expansion over unstimulated cells and a minimum CFSE-low frequency of 0.002% (template counts) or 0.001% (read counts) were required for clones to be classified as alloreactive. Clones were considered mappable if detected in sequenced pre-transplant spleen, lymph node, or MLR CFSE-low populations of the donor or recipient. Cumulative frequency of alloreactive clones was calculated as a percentage of all sequences weighted by copy number. TCRdb re-hosts the immuneACCESS table, in-frame sequences only. Its copies lack some clones; in the studies checked, an unresolved V gene accounts for under half of them, and the cause for the rest is not known. That table gives V, J and clone size, and the DNA gave D and trimming. This sample is represented by 84,000 or so clones; around 83% of them were singletons. Of the sample, around 0.83% falls within the top ten clones.

The label giving this sample's time point can be read as: cells obtained before transplantation from donor or recipient. CD3+CD4+ and CD3+CD8+ populations were FACS-sorted from unstimulated pre-transplant donor and recipient cells taken from spleen or lymph nodes. V is shortened by 11 bases, J by 0 bases, and the region joining them spans 20 bases. From its cysteine to its phenylalanine, the CDR3 spans 15 amino acids. Just CDR3 DNA is preserved here, 45 bases in frame from base 1. The CDR1 and CDR2 encoded by the germline V gene (reference sequence) are MNHEY and SMNVEV. This TCR derives from a human donor who received an intestinal transplant. The sequencing used unstimulated CD4+ T cells sorted from spleen or lymph node cells, collected before intestinal transplant. The sequence is built from TRBV27 and TRBJ2-7; the best D guess is TRBD2, with 5 bases matching. The CDR3 is CAGEQAWGSSYEQYF. The DNA sequence is TGTGCCGGGGAGCAGGCTTGGGGATCCTCCTACGAGCAGTACTTC.